The present TCR beta chain was sequenced within a study of breast tumors, draining lymph nodes, adjacent tissues. As to this clonotype: Its specificity is not known.

Breast cancer patients provided tissue from their axillary draining lymph nodes. TCRdb re-called the multiplex PCR reads with MiXCR, one entry per CDR3 protein. The sample shows around 300,000 distinct CDR3 sequences, over 30% of them seen only once. The study's findings and limits: Tumor TCR diversity was below lymph nodes but above nontumor tissue. Luminal-like breast cancer showed significantly higher tumor–nontumor repertoire similarity than basal-like. That most tumor T cells come from lymph nodes remained unproven. Findings are consistent with lymph node origin and intratumoral expansion of most tumor T cells.

The CDR3 totals 16 residues. CDR1 is SEHNR and CDR2 is FQNEAQ in the germline V gene (reference sequence). V lost 1 base and J lost 4; bases outside the gene matches: 4. This receptor was identified in a female donor with breast cancer. Some clones in this sample may be carry-over from other donors' samples. The sample comprised axillary lymph node tissue. The chain couples TRBV7-9 to TRBJ2-6; TRBD2 matches at 7 bases. CDR3 nucleotide sequence: TGTGCCAGCAGCTTAGGCGGGAGTCCCGGGGCCAACGTCCTGACTTTC. Protein product: CASSLGGSPGANVLTF.